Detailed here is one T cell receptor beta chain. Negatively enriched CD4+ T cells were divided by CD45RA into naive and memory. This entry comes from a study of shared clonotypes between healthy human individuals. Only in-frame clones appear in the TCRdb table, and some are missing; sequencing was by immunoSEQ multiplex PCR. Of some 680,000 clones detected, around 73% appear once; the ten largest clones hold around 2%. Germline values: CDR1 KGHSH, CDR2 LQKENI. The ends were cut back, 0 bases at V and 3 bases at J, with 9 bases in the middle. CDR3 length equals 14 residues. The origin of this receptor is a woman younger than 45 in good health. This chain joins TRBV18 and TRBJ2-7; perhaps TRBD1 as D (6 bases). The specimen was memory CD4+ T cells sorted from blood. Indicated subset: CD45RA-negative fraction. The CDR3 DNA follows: TGTGCCAGCTCACCACCGACGGGACACTACGAGCAGTACTTC. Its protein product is CASSPPTGHYEQYF.